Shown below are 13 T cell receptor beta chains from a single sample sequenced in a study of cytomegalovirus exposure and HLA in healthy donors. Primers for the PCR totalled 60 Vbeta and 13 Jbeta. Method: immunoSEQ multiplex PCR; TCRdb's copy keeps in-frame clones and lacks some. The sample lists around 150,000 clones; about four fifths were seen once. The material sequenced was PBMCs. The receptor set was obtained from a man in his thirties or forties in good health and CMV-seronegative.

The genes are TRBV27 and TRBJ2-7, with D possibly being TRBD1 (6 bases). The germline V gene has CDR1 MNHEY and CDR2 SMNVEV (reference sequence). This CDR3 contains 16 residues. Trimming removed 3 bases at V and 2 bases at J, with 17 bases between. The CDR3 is CASSLVGRGTPYEQYF. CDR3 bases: TGTGCCAGCAGTTTGGTTGGCAGGGGTACCCCCTACGAGCAGTACTTC.

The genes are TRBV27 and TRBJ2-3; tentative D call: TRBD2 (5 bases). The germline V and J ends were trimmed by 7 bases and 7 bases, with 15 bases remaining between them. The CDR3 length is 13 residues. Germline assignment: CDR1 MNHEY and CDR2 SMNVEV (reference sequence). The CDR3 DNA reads TGTGCCAGCACCTTCTCCCGGGGAAATACGCAGTATTTT. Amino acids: CASTFSRGNTQYF.

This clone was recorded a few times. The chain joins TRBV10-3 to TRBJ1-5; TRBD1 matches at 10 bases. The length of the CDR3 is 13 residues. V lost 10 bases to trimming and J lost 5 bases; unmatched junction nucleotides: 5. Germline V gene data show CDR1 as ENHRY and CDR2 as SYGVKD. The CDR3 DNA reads TGTGCCACCCTAGGGACAGGGGATCAGCCCCAGCATTTT. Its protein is CATLGTGDQPQHF.

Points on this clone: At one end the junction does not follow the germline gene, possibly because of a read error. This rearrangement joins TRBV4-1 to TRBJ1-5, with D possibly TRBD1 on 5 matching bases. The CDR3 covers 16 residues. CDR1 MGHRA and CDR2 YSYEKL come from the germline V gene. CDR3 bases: TGCGCCAGCAGCCGGGGGGAGGGTGTCTACAATCAGCCCCAGAATTTT. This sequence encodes CASSRGEGVYNQPQNF.

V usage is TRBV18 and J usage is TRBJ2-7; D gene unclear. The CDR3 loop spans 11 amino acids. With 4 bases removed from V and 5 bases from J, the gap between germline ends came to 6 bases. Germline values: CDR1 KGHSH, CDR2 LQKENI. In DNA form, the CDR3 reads TGTGCCAGCTCACGGTTAGACGAGCAGTACTTC. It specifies CASSRLDEQYF.

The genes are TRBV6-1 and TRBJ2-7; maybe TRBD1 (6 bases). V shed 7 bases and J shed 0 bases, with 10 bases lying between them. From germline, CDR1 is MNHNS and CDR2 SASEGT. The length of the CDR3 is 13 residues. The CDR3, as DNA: TGTGCCAGCACCCGGGACAACTCCTACGAGCAGTACTTC. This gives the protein CASTRDNSYEQYF.

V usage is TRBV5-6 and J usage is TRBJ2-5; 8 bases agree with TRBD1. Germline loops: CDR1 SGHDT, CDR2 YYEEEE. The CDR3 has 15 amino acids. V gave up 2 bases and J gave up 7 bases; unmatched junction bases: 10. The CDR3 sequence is CASSFQTGVLGTQYF. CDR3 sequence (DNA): TGTGCCAGCAGCTTTCAGACAGGGGTTTTGGGGACCCAGTACTTC.

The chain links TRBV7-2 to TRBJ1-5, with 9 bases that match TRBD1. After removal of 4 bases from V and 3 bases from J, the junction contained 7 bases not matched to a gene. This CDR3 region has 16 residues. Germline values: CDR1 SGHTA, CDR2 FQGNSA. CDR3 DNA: TGTGCCAGCAGCTCGGGACAGGGAACCGTCAATCAGCCCCAGCATTTT. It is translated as CASSSGQGTVNQPQHF.

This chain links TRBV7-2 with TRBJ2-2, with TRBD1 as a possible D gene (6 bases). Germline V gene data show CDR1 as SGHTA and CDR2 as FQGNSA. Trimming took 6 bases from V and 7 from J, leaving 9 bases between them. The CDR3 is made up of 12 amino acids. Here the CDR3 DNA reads TGTGCCAGCAGTCGACAGGTCGGGGAGCTGTTTTTT. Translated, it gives CASSRQVGELFF.

CDR3 protein: CASSLGVGDGYEQYF. CDR3 in DNA: TGTGCCAGCAGCTTAGGGGTAGGGGATGGGTACGAGCAGTACTTC. This chain uses TRBV7-8 with TRBJ2-7, with D perhaps matching TRBD1 (5 bases). This CDR3 comprises 15 residues. CDR1 and CDR2 from the germline V gene are SGHVS and FQNEAQ. The V end lost 1 base, the J end lost 4 bases, and 14 bases lay between the germline ends.

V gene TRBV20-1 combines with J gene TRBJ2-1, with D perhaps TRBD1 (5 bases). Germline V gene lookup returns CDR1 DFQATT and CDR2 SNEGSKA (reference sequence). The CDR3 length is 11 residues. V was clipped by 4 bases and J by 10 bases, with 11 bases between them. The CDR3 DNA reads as TGCAGTGCTACCCCAGGGCGCGAGCAGTTCTTC. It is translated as CSATPGREQFF.

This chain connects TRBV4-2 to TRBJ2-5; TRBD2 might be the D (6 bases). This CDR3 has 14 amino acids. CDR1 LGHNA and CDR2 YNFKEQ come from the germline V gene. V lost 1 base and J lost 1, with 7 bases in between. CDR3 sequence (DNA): TGTGCCAGCAGCCAAGGCGGGGTCCAAGAGACCCAGTACTTC. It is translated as CASSQGGVQETQYF.

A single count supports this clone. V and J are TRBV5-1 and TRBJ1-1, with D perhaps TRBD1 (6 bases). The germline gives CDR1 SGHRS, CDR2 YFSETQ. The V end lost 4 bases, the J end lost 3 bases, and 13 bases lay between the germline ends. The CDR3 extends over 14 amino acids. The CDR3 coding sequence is TGCGCCAGCAGCCCGTTAGGGGGAGACACTGAAGCTTTCTTT. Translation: CASSPLGGDTEAFF.